This T cell receptor (beta chain) originates from a study of blood T cells in healthy people across ages. Primed by a sample-barcoded 5' primer and a J-beta primer mix, a second PCR proceeded for about 6 to 11 cycles. One entry per CDR3 protein results from TCRdb running MiXCR on the 5' RACE reads. The sample has hundreds of thousands of distinct CDR3 sequences; about 30% are singletons. This CDR3 is built from 16 residues. The V end lost 0 bases, the J end lost 0 bases, and 12 bases lay between the germline ends. Germline V lookup: CDR1 DFQATT, CDR2 SNEGSKA (reference sequence). General study points: TCR beta diversity correlated strongly with naive T cell percentage. Researchers deemed the diversity estimates from one million T cells underestimates. The long-lived group displayed more naive CD4+ cells, plus higher diversity, than the aged donors did.

This clonotype was seen repeatedly, ten times or more. Its target is unknown. Per-sample yields of isolated PBMCs were at least 6 million. J is TRBJ2-1 and V is TRBV20-1; no clear D. This clonotype was sampled from a woman older than 75 in good health. The source material was blood. This CDR3 is CSARDDRGSSYNEQFF. The DNA for the CDR3 is TGCAGTGCTAGAGATGATCGCGGAAGCTCCTACAATGAGCAGTTCTTC.